The sequence of this T cell receptor beta chain was determined in a study of identical twins. Whole-study results and caveats: Partly confounded zero-insertion analyses could result from invariant MAIT and iNKT cells.

TCRdb re-derived calls from the 5' RACE reads in MiXCR, one entry per CDR3 protein. The sample lists 400,000 to 550,000 distinct CDR3 sequences; roughly 21% were seen once. In the case of this clonotype: Antigen specificity is unknown.

This sample also appeared in a second study, on T cells expressing NK-cell markers. This second report adds: Restriction of the sorted population to alpha-beta TCR T cells was achieved in several experiments with an anti-gamma-delta TCR antibody. In roughly 6 donors, dominant CD3+CD56+NKG2C+ clones formed 1.0-7.0% of CD8+ cells. The study did not resolve the HCMV specificity of expanded NKG2C+ T cell clones.

The TCR comes from a woman aged 18-35 years in good health. The material sequenced was CD4+ T cells sorted from blood.

CDR3: CASRLHPGANTGELFF. DNA of the CDR3: TGTGCCAGCAGACTGCACCCGGGGGCGAACACCGGGGAGCTGTTTTTT. This chain uses TRBV5-5 with TRBJ2-2; a possible D gene is TRBD2 (6 bases). The CDR3 is 16 amino acids. CDR1 is SGHKS, CDR2 YYEKEE, per germline (reference sequence). V lost 5 bases to trimming and J lost 0 bases, with 14 bases between them. Full variable domain (remainder filled in from reference TRBV5-5 and TRBJ2-2): DAGVTQSPTHLIKTRGQQVTLRCSPISGHKSVSWYQQVLGQGPQFIFQYYEKEERGRGNFPDRFSARQFPNYSSELNVNALLLGDSALYLCASRLHPGANTGELFFGEGSRLTVL.